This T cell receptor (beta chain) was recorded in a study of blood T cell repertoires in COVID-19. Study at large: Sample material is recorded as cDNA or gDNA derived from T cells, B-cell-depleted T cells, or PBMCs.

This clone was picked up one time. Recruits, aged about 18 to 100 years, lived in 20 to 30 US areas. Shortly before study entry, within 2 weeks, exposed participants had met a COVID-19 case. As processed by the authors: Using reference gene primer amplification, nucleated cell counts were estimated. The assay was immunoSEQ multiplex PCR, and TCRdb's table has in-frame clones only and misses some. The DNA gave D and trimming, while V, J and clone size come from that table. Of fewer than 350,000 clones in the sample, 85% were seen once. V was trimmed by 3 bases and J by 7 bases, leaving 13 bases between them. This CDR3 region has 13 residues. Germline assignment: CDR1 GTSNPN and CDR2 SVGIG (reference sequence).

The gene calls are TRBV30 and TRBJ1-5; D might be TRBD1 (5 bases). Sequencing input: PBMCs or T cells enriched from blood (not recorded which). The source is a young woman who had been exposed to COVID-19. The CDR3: CAWSLLQGQPQHF. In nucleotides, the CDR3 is TGTGCCTGGAGCCTCCTTCAGGGACAGCCCCAGCATTTT.